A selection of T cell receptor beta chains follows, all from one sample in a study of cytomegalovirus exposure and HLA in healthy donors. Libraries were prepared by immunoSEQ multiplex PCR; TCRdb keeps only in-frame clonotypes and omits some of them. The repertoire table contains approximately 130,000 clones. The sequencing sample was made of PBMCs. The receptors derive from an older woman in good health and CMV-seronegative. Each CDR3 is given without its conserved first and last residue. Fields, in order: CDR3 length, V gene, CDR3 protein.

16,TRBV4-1,ASSLRPGQTDSYNEQF
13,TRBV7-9,ASSQTRVSHTEAF
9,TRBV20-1,SANRVDEQY
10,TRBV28,ASSLAGETQY
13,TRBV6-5,ASSITGFLGGELF
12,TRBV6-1,ASIKDWGDQPQH
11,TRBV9,ASSVDRKYGYT
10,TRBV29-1,SVENRGYEQY
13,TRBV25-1,ASSSQQGRGTEAF
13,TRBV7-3,ASSLRGRADYGYT
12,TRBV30,AWSVAGADYGYT
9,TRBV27,ASSPGTGEV
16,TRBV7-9,ASSLGSGTRPLNEKLF
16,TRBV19,ASTPGTGGAGPRNEQY
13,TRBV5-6,ASSPSGGPGDTQY
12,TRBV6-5,ASSYSIPGDTQY
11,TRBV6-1,ASSAGTGNGYT
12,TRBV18,ASSPPGHLDEQY
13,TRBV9,ASSVGAGNQETQY
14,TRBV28,ASSSGLAGNYNEQF
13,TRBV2,ASSDGSGGVDEQY
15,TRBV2,ASMGPGGFWQVETQY
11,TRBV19,ASRDRGNTEAF
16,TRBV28,ASSLTGDTGYSNQPQH
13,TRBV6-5,ASSYSYRVSTEAF
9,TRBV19,ASSQGGEQF
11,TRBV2,ASRRDSSYEQY
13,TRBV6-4,ASRMVAGGTGELF
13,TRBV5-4,ASSLPGSRGNEQF
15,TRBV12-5,ASGLVRGLADYNEQF
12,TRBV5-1,ASSRGQWNYGYT
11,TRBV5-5,ASSLAGGETQY
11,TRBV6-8,ASPRGGEETQY
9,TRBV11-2,ASSLGRAQY
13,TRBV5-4,ASSLLGEGTYEQY
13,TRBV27,ASSTPGQGNSPLH
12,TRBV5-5,ASSFGVSNEKLF
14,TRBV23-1,ASSQLKGSRTDTQY
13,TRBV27,ASSTGTGPNYGYT
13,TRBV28,ASSSPGGIGETQY
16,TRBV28,ASSFGALPQGIPYEQY
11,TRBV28,ASSPIVGPGYT
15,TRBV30,AWSVRLAGLYSYEQY
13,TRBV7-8,ASMTSRFSTDTQY
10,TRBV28,ASSSTGVGYT
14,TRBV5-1,ASSPGQGAGNTEAF
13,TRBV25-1,ASSEFTGPTDTQY
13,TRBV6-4,ASSAAGTNTGELF
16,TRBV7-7,ASSHARLQGIFGNTIY
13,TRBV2,ASSGPGQSDNEQF
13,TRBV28,ASSSPGQGSYEQY
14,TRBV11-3,ASSPGGTSGNDEQY
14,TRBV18,ASSLQEYSGANVLT